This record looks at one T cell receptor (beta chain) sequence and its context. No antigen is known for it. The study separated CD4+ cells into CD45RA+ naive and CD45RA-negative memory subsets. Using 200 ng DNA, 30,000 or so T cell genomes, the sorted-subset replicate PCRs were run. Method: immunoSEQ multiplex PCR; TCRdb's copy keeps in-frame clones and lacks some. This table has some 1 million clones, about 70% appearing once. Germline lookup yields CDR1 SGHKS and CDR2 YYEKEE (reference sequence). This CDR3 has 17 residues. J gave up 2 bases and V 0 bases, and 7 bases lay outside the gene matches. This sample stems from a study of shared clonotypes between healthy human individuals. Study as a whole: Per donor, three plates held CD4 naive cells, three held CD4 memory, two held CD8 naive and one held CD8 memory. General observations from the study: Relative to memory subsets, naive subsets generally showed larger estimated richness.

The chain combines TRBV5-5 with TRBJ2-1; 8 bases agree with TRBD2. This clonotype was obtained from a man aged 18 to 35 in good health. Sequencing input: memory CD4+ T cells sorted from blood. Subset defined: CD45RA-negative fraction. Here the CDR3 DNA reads TGTGCCAGCAGCTTGGTATTCCTAGCGGGTACCTACAATGAGCAGTTCTTC. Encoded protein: CASSLVFLAGTYNEQFF.